This T cell receptor beta chain was profiled in a study of identical twins. Study-level points and caveats: Out-of-frame alpha sequences shared by twins showed excess low generation probability. Memory repertoires lacked the insertion deficit that abundant cord blood beta clonotypes showed. Conclusions leaned on cross-sectional statistical analysis and did not track the same donors over time.

The CDR3 covers 14 residues. The V end was cut by 4 bases, the J end by 1 base, with 8 bases between. The V gene's germline CDR1 is SGHDN and CDR2 FVKESK. This clonotype was found a few times. The target antigen is unknown. MiXCR, applied by TCRdb to the 5' RACE reads, yields one record per CDR3 protein. The data show roughly 570,000 distinct CDR3 sequences, approximately 10% seen once. These same data were also listed under a study on yellow fever vaccine responses in identical twins.

The origin of this receptor is a woman aged 18 to 35 in good health. The genes are TRBV14 and TRBJ2-4, with TRBD1 as a possible D gene (5 bases). Sequencing input: PBMCs. Here the CDR3 DNA reads TGTGCCAGCAGCCCGGCAGGGGCCAAAAACATTCAGTACTTC. Its translation: CASSPAGAKNIQYF.